Described below is a single T cell receptor (beta chain) sequence and its context. What antigen it recognizes has not been identified. No much larger clonotype is one base removed from it; base qualities were not supplied. The data belong to a study of cytomegalovirus exposure and HLA in healthy donors (dated by TCRdb to the late 2010s). Some background on the complete study: According to an earlier analysis of 587 of the donors, roughly 180 million T cells yielded 95 million to 140 million unique TCR beta sequences and about 300 Gb of sequence data. An early release that covered about 600 HLA-typed donors contained approximately 300 gigabases of sequencing data and 80 million or so unique TCR sequences. Among the approximately 420 genotyped donors, about 85% belonged to the genetic ancestry cluster associated with self-reported Caucasian donors. The study aimed to test whether signatures of past pathogen exposure could be identified by cataloging public T cell receptors. The study used immunosequencing to profile the T cell repertoires of under 700 subjects and linked those repertoires to cytomegalovirus serostatus. A separate validation cohort of roughly 130 different subjects was used in addition to the approximately 700-subject first cohort. To predict cytomegalovirus infection status, the study brought together high-throughput TCR immunosequencing, statistical association of individual TCRs with disease status, and machine learning. A later analysis re-examined previously published TCR beta repertoires from more than 550 donors and added high-resolution HLA genotyping to investigate patterns of TCR occurrence. Rather than using new phenotypic data, the later analysis identified candidate immune exposures from TCR beta sequences and from how often those sequences occurred across donors. An earlier analysis of 500 to 750 of the donors applied high-throughput TCR beta sequencing to assess whether each TCR beta V gene segment acted as functional or pseudogenic. Donor age, sex, ethnicity and CMV serostatus were compiled together with the repertoire data. A later genetic analysis used genome-wide SNP genotypes for about three fifths of the 666 donors, treating that subset as a discovery cohort. All discovery cohort repertoires had been generated using a single sequencing platform. Class I and class II HLA loci were covered by the typing at four-digit resolution. The number of donors typed differed by locus, with roughly 620-630 for A, B, C, DRB1 and DQB1, over 500 for DQA1, 600 to 610 for DPA1, and around 450 for DPB1. Several DR-DQ haplotypes were treated as single units for association and clustering because of strong linkage in the cohort. Across approximately 400 genotyped donors of the cohort, an average of about 200,000 unique TCR beta nucleotide sequences per donor were sequenced, and 15% to 20% of those sequences were non-productive. What the work shows at the level of the full study, not this receptor alone: Strong co-occurrence of HLA alleles, especially DR and DQ, made assigning TCR associations to individual alleles difficult. Because some donors lacked HLA typing at each locus, the association tests relied only on the typed subset. In this cohort, only TCR beta chains were sequenced, and detectable features were limited by the absence of alpha or paired-chain data. The 87-base-pair reads could not distinguish some IMGT-functional V segments, including TRBV6-2 and TRBV6-3, so those segments were excluded. In a later genetic analysis, a missense DCLRE1C variant was associated with V-gene and J-gene trimming of TCR beta chains, and the association was replicated in an independent cohort. In a later analysis, TCR association rates were found to vary across HLA loci, with the most associated TCRs seen for DRB1 alleles and the fewest for HLA-C alleles. In a later analysis, several top co-occurrence clusters were reported to appear linked to parvovirus B19, influenza, CMV and Epstein-Barr virus. The authors suggested that the approach could potentially be generalized to other disease states and immunological phenotypes. The study gave a list of more than 150 TCR beta chains associated with cytomegalovirus. CMV serostatus was the only immune exposure information available for the cohort. In an earlier analysis of 500 to 650 of the donors, most TCR beta V segments appeared in productive rearrangements about 87% or about 30% of the time, broadly matching IMGT annotations. The sequencing pipeline was judged likely to have produced a cluster of highly shared sequence variants as a technical artifact. In vitro tests confirmed that three of the cytomegalovirus-associated TCR beta chains recognize cytomegalovirus antigens. A later genetic analysis reported fewer N-insertions in productive TCRs among donors in an Asian-associated ancestry cluster than the roughly 620-donor mean. A further reported finding was that TCR beta sequences accurately predicted the HLA-A and HLA-B alleles for most subjects in the first cohort. Correlated functional status among segregating V segments might be attributable to linkage disequilibrium, but an unknown experimental factor could not be ruled out. Most TCR sequences were seen in very few donors, while some public TCRs were found in many individuals. The classifier was reported to diagnose cytomegalovirus status with high specificity and sensitivity in both the original and validation cohorts. A later analysis associated about 17,000 TCR beta sequences with specific HLA alleles at a false discovery rate of 0.05. In a later analysis, most CMV-associated TCR beta chains were found to appear HLA-restricted, with HLA associations seemingly driven largely by CMV exposure. In a later analysis, HLA-associated TCR beta chains were found to be more clonally expanded and to have lower generation probabilities than equally common non-associated chains. Because counts were too low, 15 to 20 rarely observed V segments, including chromosome 9 orphons, were left out of the earlier analysis of several hundred of the donors. Sequencing depth was assumed to be roughly uniform across donors in the presence/absence analyses, though that assumption may not hold.

CDR1 and CDR2 are drawn from the germline V gene: SGHDT, YYEEEE. At the junction V is shortened by 4 bases and J by 4 bases, with 12 bases in between. The cysteine opens and the phenylalanine closes a CDR3 of 14 amino acids. The sequence is cut down to CDR3 DNA, 42 bases in frame from base 1. The library was obtained by the immunoSEQ multiplex PCR assay. For the multiplex PCR, a mixture combining 60 forward primers for TCR Vbeta segments and 13 reverse primers for TCR Jbeta segments was used. A multiplex PCR assay on genomic DNA amplified the CDR3 region of rearranged TCR beta genes. The amplified TCR beta libraries were sequenced on the Illumina HiSeq System as 87-base-pair reads. The source study handled its data this way. In a later analysis, tens of millions of unique TCR beta chains were counted across the 500 to 700 repertoires, and approximately 9.9 million of these chains were shared by at least two donors. A nearest-neighbor algorithm error-corrected the raw reads and collapsed the reads into unique sequences, merging closely related sequences to remove PCR and sequencing errors. To assign V, D and J gene segments, CDR3 sequences were aligned to IMGT reference sequences. Each retained sequence needed at least a six-nucleotide match to both a V gene segment and a J gene segment. Rearrangements were called productive when the CDR3 lacked stop codons and stayed in frame with V and J; all others were non-productive. CDR3 was defined by IMGT convention, running from the second conserved V-encoded cysteine to the conserved J-encoded phenylalanine. In an earlier analysis of around 640 of the donors, sequences lacking an unambiguous match to a single V gene segment were excluded. In an earlier analysis of a few hundred of the donors, V segments were called functional above 56.7% productive rearrangements and were called segregating when the between-donor standard deviation exceeded 5%. A statistical classification framework was built for diagnosing cytomegalovirus status from the catalog of TCR beta chain sequences. V and J gene assignment, in a later analysis, came from comparing TCR nucleotide sequences with IMGT/GENE-DB human TR gene sequences. In a later analysis, CDR3 sequences and most-parsimonious VDJ recombination scenarios were assigned using the TCRdist pipeline. In a later analysis, each TCR beta chain was defined by its CDR3 amino acid sequence together with its V-gene family, and reads lacking a unique V-gene family were excluded. As a way to deal with suspected cross-contamination and a sequencing artifact, a later analysis dropped hundreds of nucleotide sequences that were highly shared and had low generation probability. For each public chain, a later analysis derived a clonal expansion index from normalized ranks of inferred template counts within each repertoire. Generation probabilities in a later analysis came from a VDJ recombination model fitted to out-of-frame rearrangements, and those results were checked against IGoR. Hypergeometric tests were used in a later analysis to score TCR-TCR, TCR-HLA and TCR-CMV co-occurrence, with a repertoire-size bias correction applied to the TCR pairs. To estimate false discovery rates, a later analysis permuted the HLA or CMV assignments 20 times. In a later analysis, co-occurring TCRs were grouped using DBSCAN, with TCRdist sequence similarity added in when clustering inside HLA-allele-positive subsets. Repertoires with fewer than 30,000 or more than 120,000 public chains, plus five repertoires with anomalous nucleotide sharing, were excluded from co-occurrence clustering. Here the immuneACCESS table is served through TCRdb, limited to in-frame sequences with V and J called. Missing clones are a known gap in these copies; in checked studies unresolved V genes cover under half, and the rest lacks a known reason. The V and J calls and clone size were taken over from that table, and D and trimming were inferred from the DNA. The sample table shows about 200,000 clones, and 70% to 85% are seen once. The ten most abundant clones make up 0.098% of the sample.

The cohort was made up of approximately 670 healthy bone marrow donors. All cohort members were sampled while nominally healthy, although unrecorded immune exposures were likely present. The donor tested CMV seronegative and was one of the 352 seronegative cohort members. A peripheral blood sample was provided by each donor, and peripheral blood mononuclear cells were used for TCR beta sequencing. Genomic DNA extraction from the blood cell samples was performed with the Qiagen DNeasy Blood Extraction Kit. Sequencing used PBMCs. The origin of this receptor is a boy between 2 and 10 years old in good health and CMV-seronegative. The V and J segments used are TRBV5-6 and TRBJ1-5; no D segment can be confidently identified. The CDR3 amino acid sequence is: CASSAGPTNQPQHF. In nucleotides, the sequence is TGTGCCAGCAGCGCGGGTCCTACTAATCAGCCCCAGCATTTT.